One and the same sample provided the 9 T cell receptor beta chains below, sequenced in a study of blood T cell repertoires in COVID-19. Using immunoSEQ multiplex PCR, the repertoire was profiled, and TCRdb retains in-frame clones only, with some absent. The profile shows around 88,000 clones, approximately 81% of them singletons. Source material: peripheral blood. The source of these receptors is a woman aged 80 or older with acute or convalescent COVID-19.

In this sample, this clone turned up a few times. The V and J genes are TRBV9 and TRBJ1-1; 10 bases are shared with TRBD1. V dropped 0 bases and J dropped 5; count of bases not matched to a gene: 10. The CDR3 covers 17 residues. Germline loops: CDR1 SGDLS, CDR2 YYNGEE. CDR3 DNA sequence: TGTGCCAGCAGCGTAGCGGACAGGGGGACGGTAAGGACTGAAGCTTTCTTT. It is translated as CASSVADRGTVRTEAFF.

This clone was counted once. The chain carries TRBV2 and TRBJ2-5; 8 bases are a match to TRBD2. This CDR3 region has 14 residues. Germline CDR1 SNHLY, CDR2 FYNNEI. J lost 6 bases, V lost 6 bases, and 9 bases had no gene match. CDR3 region: CASRDTSGGKTQYF. CDR3 DNA: TGTGCCAGCAGGGATACTAGCGGTGGGAAGACCCAGTACTTC. Together with reference TRBV2 and TRBJ2-5, the CDR3 gives the full variable domain: EPEVTQTPSHQVTQMGQEVILRCVPISNHLYFYWYRQILGQKVEFLVSFYNNEISEKSEIFDDQFSVERPDGSNFTLKIRSTKLEDSAMYFCASRDTSGGKTQYFGPGTRLLVL.

The chain has TRBV2 and TRBJ1-2; TRBD1 matches 8 bases. CDR1 and CDR2 from the germline V gene are SNHLY and FYNNEI. J was trimmed by 8 bases and V by 4 bases; bases with no gene match: 6. This CDR3 spans 13 amino acids. CDR3 region: CASSVQGAGGYTF. CDR3 bases: TGTGCCAGCAGTGTCCAGGGGGCAGGCGGCTACACCTTC.

This clone was seen once. One junction end does not reproduce the germline sequence, and a read error may be involved. The rearrangement uses TRBV20-1 and TRBJ1-5, with 12 bases lining up with TRBD1. The CDR3 extends over 13 amino acids. The germline V gene has CDR1 DFQATT and CDR2 SNEGSKA (reference sequence). CDR3 amino acids: CSASRVGTGGPLF. CDR3 in DNA: TGCAGTGCTAGTCGTGTGGGGACAGGGGGCCCCCTATTT.

This chain uses TRBV11-2 with TRBJ1-2, with D perhaps TRBD1 (6 bases). This CDR3 is 16 amino acids long. From germline, CDR1 is SGHAT and CDR2 FQNNGV. Trimming shortened V by 1 base and J by 4 bases, and 16 bases separated the two germline ends. In DNA form, the CDR3 reads TGTGCCAGCAGCTTAGCGGGGCAGGGGAGAGCCTATGGCTACACCTTC. Residues: CASSLAGQGRAYGYTF. Together with reference TRBV11-2 and TRBJ1-2, the CDR3 gives the full variable domain: EAGVAQSPRYKIIEKRQSVAFWCNPISGHATLYWYQQILGQGPKLLIQFQNNGVVDDSQLPKDRFSAERLKGVDSTLKIQPAKLEDSAVYLCASSLAGQGRAYGYTFGSGTRLTVV.

As to this clone: Other DNA sequences from this sample encode an identical CDR3 as well. The chain combines TRBV18 with TRBJ1-5; no reliable D call. The CDR3 sequence is 12 residues long. Germline V CDR1 and CDR2: KGHSH, LQKENI. Trimming removed 0 bases at V and 7 bases at J, with 4 bases between. The CDR3 reads CASSPPGQPQHF. The CDR3 DNA reads as TGTGCCAGCTCACCACCGGGCCAGCCCCAGCATTTT.

The chain recombines TRBV19 with TRBJ1-1; 7 bases match TRBD1. The V segment lost 3 bases and the J segment 1 base; nucleotides outside the gene matches: 11. This CDR3 has 17 residues. From germline, CDR1 is LNHDA and CDR2 SQIVND (reference sequence). The CDR3 DNA reads as TGTGCCAGTAGTATGGTTTTCGGAGGGGGCGCGAACACTGAAGCTTTCTTT. Protein product: CASSMVFGGGANTEAFF.

This clone was seen only once. The chain joins TRBV7-2 to TRBJ1-6; 7 bases fit TRBD1. Germline loops: CDR1 SGHTA, CDR2 FQGNSA. Trimming at V came to 5 bases and at J to 2 bases, leaving 3 bases not matched to a gene. The CDR3 extends over 15 amino acids. CDR3 loop: CASSSDRAYNSPLHF. The CDR3 DNA follows: TGTGCCAGCAGCAGCGACAGGGCCTATAATTCACCCCTCCACTTT.

This chain joins TRBV19 and TRBJ1-5, with a weak D call TRBD1 (5 bases). The CDR3 sequence is 13 residues long. Trimming stripped 5 bases from V and 8 bases from J, with 13 bases between. The germline V gene encodes CDR1 LNHDA and CDR2 SQIVND (reference sequence). CDR3 coding DNA: TGTGCCAGTAGTCCCTCGAGCAGGGAGCCCCAGCATTTT. Amino acid sequence: CASSPSSREPQHF.